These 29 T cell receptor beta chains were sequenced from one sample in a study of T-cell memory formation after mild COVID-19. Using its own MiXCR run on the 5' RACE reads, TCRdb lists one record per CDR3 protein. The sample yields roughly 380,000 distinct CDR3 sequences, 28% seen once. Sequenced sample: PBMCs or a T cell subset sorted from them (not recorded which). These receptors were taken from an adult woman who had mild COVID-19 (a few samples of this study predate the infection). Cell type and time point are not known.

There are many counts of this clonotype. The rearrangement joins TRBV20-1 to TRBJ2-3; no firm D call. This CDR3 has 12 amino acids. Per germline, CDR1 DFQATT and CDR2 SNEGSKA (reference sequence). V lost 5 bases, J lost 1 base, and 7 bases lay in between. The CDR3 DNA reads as TGCAGTGCTCAACCGGGCACAGATACGCAGTATTTT. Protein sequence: CSAQPGTDTQYF.

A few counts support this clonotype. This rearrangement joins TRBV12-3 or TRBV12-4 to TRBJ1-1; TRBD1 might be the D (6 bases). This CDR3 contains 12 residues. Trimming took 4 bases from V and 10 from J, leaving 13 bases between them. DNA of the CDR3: TGTGCCAGCAGTTCGACAGGTGTGGTAGCTTTCTTT. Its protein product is CASSSTGVVAFF.

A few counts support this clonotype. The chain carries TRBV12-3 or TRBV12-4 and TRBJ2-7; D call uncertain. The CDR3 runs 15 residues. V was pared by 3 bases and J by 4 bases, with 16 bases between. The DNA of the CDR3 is TGTGCCAGCAGTTTGGAAAGGACCCCTGAGTACGAGCAGTACTTC. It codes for CASSLERTPEYEQYF.

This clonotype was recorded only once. The CDR3 DNA is TGTGCCAGCAGCGTAGGGGCGAGGCTAGCGTCTACAGATGAGCAGTTCTTC. Protein: CASSVGARLASTDEQFF. The chain uses TRBV9 and TRBJ2-1; tentatively, D is TRBD2 (6 bases). V dropped 0 bases and J dropped 8 bases, with 21 bases sitting between them. The CDR3 is made up of 17 amino acids. In germline, CDR1 is SGDLS, CDR2 YYNGEE.

CDR3 in amino acids: CASSQDPGVVGELFF. The DNA of the CDR3 is TGCGCCAGCAGCCAAGATCCAGGGGTAGTCGGGGAGCTGTTTTTT. This sequence joins TRBV4-1 and TRBJ2-2; D perhaps matches TRBD1 (6 bases). Trimming removed 0 bases from V and 7 bases from J, with 12 bases in between. Germline CDR1 MGHRA, CDR2 YSYEKL. This CDR3 region has 15 residues.

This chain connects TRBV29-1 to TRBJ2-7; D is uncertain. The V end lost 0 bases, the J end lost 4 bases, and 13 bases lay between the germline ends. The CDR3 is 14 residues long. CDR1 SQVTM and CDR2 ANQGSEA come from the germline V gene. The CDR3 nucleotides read TGCAGCGTTGAAGAACCTGGCAGCACATACGAGCAGTACTTC. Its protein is CSVEEPGSTYEQYF.

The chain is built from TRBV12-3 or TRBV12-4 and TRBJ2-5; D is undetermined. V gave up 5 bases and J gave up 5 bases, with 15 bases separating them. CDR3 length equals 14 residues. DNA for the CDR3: TGTGCCAGCAGTCTGCTCGGTGATGGGGAGACCCAGTACTTC. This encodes CASSLLGDGETQYF.

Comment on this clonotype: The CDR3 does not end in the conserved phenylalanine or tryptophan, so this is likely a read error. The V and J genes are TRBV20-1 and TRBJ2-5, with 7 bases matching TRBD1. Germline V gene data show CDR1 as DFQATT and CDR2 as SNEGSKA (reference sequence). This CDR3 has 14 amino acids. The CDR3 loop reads CSAGDRVLKETQYY. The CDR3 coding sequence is TGCAGTGCTGGAGACAGGGTCCTCAAAGAGACCCAGTACTAC.

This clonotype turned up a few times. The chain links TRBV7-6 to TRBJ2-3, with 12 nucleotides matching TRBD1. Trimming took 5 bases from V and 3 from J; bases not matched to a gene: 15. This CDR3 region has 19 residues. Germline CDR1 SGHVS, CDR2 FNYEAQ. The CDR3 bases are TGTGCCAGCAGCCTAATCCCACACCGGGACAGGGGGCGAACAGATACGCAGTATTTT. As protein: CASSLIPHRDRGRTDTQYF.

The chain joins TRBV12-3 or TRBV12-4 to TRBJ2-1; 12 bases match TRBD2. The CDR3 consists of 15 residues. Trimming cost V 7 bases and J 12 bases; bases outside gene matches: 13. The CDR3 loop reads CASTTRLAGVEVQFF. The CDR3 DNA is TGTGCCAGCACTACGAGACTAGCGGGAGTTGAGGTGCAGTTCTTC.

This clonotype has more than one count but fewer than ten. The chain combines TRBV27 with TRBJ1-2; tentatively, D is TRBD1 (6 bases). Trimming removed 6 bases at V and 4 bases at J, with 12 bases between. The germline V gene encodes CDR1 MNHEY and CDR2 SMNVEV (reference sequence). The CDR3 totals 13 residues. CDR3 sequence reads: CASSPTGFYGYTF. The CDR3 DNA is TGTGCCAGCAGCCCCACAGGGTTCTATGGCTACACCTTC.

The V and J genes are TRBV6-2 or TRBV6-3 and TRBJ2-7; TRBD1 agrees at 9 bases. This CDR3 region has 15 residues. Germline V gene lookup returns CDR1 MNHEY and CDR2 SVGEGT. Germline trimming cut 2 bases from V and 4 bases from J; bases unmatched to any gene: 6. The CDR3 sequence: CASSYAGTGYYEQYF. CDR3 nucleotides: TGTGCCAGCAGTTACGCCGGGACAGGGTATTACGAGCAGTACTTC.

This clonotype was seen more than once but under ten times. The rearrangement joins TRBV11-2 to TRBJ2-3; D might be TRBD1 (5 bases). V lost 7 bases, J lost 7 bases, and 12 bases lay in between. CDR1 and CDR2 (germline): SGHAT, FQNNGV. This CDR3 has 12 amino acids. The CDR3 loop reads CASTVGAYTQYF. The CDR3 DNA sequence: TGTGCCAGCACCGTAGGGGCCTATACGCAGTATTTT.

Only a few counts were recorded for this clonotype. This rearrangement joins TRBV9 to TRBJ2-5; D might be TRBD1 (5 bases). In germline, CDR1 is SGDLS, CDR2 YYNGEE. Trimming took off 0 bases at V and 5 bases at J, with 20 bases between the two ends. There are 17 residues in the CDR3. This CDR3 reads CASSVGPGSRVGETQYF. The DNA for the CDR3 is TGTGCCAGCAGCGTAGGGCCAGGAAGCAGGGTCGGGGAGACCCAGTACTTC.

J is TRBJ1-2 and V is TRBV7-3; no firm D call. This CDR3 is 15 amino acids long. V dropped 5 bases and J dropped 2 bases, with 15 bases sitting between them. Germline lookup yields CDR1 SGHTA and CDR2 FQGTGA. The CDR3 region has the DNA TGTGCCAGCAGCATCAGTCCGGGTTCCAACTATGGCTACACCTTC. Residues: CASSISPGSNYGYTF.

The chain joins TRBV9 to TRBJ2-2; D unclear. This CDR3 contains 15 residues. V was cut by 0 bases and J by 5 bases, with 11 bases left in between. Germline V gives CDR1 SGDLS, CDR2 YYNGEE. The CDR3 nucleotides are TGTGCCAGCAGCGTAGTGAGCGATGCGACCGGGGAGCTGTTTTTT. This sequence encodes CASSVVSDATGELFF.

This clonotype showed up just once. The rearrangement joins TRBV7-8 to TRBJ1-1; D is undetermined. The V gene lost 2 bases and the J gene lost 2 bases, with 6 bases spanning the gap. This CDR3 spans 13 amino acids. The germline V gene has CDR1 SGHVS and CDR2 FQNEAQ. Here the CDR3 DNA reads TGTGCCAGCAGCTTATTGGATAACACTGAAGCTTTCTTT. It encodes CASSLLDNTEAFF.

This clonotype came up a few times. DNA of the CDR3: TGTGCCAGCCTCGTAGTCCCCGGGGAGCTGTTTTTT. Residues: CASLVVPGELFF. The chain uses TRBV12-3 or TRBV12-4 and TRBJ2-2; D remains ambiguous. This CDR3 has 12 residues. The germline V and J ends were trimmed by 8 bases and 6 bases, with 10 bases remaining between them.

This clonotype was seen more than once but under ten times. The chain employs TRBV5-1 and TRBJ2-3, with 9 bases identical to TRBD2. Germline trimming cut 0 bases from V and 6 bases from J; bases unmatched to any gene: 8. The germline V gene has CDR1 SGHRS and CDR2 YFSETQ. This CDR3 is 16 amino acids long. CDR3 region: CASSLDRGGAIDTQYF. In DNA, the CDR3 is TGCGCCAGCAGCTTGGATCGCGGGGGGGCCATCGATACGCAGTATTTT.

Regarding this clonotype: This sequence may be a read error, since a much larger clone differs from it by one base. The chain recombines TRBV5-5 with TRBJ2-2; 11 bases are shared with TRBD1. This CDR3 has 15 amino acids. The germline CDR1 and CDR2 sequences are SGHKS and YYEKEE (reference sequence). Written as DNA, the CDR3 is TGTGACAGCAGCTGGGACAGGGGGGGGACCGGGGAGCTGTTTTTT. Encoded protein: CDSSWDRGGTGELFF.

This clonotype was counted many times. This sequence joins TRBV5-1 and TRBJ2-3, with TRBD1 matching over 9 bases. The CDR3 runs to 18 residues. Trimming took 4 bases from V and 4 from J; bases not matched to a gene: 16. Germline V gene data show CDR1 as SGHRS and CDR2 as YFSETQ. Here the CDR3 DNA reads TGCGCCAGCAGCGCGGGACAGGGTTCTTTTGGTGGCCCAGATACGCAGTATTTT. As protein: CASSAGQGSFGGPDTQYF.

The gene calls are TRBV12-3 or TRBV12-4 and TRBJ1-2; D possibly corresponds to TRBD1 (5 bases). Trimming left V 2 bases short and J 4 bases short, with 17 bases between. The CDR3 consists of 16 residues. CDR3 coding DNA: TGTGCCAGCAGTTTATCGGCAGACCCGGGGCCCTATGGCTACACCTTC. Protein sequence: CASSLSADPGPYGYTF.

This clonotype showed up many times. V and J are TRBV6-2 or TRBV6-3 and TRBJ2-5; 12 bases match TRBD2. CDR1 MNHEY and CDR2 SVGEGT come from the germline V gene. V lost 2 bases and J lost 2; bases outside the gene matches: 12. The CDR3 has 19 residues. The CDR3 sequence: CASSYARKSGTSGQETQYF. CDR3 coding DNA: TGTGCCAGCAGTTACGCCAGAAAATCCGGGACTAGCGGGCAAGAGACCCAGTACTTC.

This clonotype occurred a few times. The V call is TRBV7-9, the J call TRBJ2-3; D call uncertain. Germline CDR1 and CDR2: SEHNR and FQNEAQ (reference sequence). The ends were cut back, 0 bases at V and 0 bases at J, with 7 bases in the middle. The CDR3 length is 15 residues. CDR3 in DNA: TGTGCCAGCAGCTTAGCTAGTCCTAGCACAGATACGCAGTATTTT. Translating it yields CASSLASPSTDTQYF.

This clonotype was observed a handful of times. The CDR3 DNA follows: TGTGCTAGTGGTTTGTCCACGGGGGGACTAGCGGGAGGGAGCTCCTACAATGAGCAGTTCTTC. Encoded protein: CASGLSTGGLAGGSSYNEQFF. The J gene is TRBJ2-1, the V gene TRBV12-5; 16 nucleotides align to TRBD2. The trim removed 2 bases at V and 0 bases at J, leaving 10 bases unmatched. The CDR3 runs 21 residues. Germline-derived CDR1 and CDR2 are LGHNT and FRNRAP.

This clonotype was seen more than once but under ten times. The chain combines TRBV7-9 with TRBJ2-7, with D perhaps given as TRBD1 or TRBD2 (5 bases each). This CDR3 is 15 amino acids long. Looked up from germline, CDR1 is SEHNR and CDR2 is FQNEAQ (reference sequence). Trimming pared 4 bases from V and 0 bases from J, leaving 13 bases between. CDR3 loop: CASSWVGVSSYEQYF. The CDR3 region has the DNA TGTGCCAGCAGCTGGGTGGGGGTGAGCTCCTACGAGCAGTACTTC.

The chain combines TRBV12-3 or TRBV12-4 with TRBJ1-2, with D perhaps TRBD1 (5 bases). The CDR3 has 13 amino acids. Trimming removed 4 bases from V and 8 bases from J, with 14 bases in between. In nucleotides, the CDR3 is TGTGCCAGCAGTTCCCCCCCAGGGACGGGCTACACCTTC. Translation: CASSSPPGTGYTF.

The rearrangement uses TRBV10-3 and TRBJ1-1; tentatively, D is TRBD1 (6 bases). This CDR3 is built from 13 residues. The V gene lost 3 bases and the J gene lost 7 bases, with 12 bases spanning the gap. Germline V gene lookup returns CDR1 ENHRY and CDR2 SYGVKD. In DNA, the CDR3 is TGTGCCATCAGTGAAACACAGGGCAATGAAGCTTTCTTT. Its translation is CAISETQGNEAFF.

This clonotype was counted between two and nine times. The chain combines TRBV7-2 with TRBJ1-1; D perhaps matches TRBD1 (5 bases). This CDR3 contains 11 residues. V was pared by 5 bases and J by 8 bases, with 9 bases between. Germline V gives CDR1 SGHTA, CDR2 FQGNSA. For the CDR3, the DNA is TGTGCCAGCAGCCCTTGGACAGAAGCTTTCTTT. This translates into CASSPWTEAFF.